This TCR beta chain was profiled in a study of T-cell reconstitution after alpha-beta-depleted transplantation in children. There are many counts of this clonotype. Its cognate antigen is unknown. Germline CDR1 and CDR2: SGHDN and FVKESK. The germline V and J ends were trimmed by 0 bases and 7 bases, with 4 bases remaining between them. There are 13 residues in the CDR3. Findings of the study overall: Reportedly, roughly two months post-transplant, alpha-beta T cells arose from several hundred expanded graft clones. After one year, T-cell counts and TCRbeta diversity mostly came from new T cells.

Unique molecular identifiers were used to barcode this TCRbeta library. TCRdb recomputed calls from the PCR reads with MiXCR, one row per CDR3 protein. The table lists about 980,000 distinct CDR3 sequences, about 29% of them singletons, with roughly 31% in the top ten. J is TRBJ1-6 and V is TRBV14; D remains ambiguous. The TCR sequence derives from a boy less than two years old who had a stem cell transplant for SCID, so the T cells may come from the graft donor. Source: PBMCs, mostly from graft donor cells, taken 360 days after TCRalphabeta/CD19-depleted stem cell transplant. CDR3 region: CASSQEWNSPLHF. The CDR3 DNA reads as TGTGCCAGCAGCCAAGAGTGGAATTCACCCCTCCACTTT.